This entry concerns a single T cell receptor (beta chain). What it recognizes is unknown. PCR employed 60 Vbeta and 13 Jbeta primers. Some clones are missing from TCRdb's copy, which holds only in-frame ones; the method was immunoSEQ multiplex PCR. The table lists about 110,000 clones, roughly 71% of them singletons. This record comes from a study of cytomegalovirus exposure and HLA in healthy donors. General observations from the study: Earlier analysis found most TCR beta V segments productive about 87% or about 30% of the time. It was likely that a cluster of highly shared sequence variants was a sequencing artifact. A few chains linked to CMV were shown in vitro to be specific for CMV antigens.

V lost 11 bases, J lost 4 bases, and 7 bases stayed unmatched. Looked up from germline, CDR1 is MDHEN and CDR2 is SYDVKM. The CDR3 runs 13 residues. The rearrangement uses TRBV28 and TRBJ1-2, with TRBD1 matching 10 bases. Source material: PBMCs. The receptor was isolated from a man aged 35-49 years in good health and CMV-seropositive. As DNA, the CDR3 is TGTGCCGTTGACAGGGGGCGCGTCTATGGCTACACCTTC. Encoded protein: CAVDRGRVYGYTF.